Shown below are 30 T cell receptor beta chains from a single sample sequenced in a study of cytomegalovirus exposure and HLA in healthy donors. This table comes from immunoSEQ multiplex PCR, and its TCRdb copy is limited to in-frame clones, with some not included. The repertoire includes 100,000 to 150,000 clones, 75% to 90% of them detected once, and 1.5% to 2% sits in the top ten. Input material: PBMCs. Receptor source: a woman between 18 and 29 years old in good health and CMV-seronegative.

CDR3 in amino acids: CATSSWGQVDLELFF. CDR3 DNA sequence: TGTGCCACCAGCAGCTGGGGACAGGTAGACCTAGAGCTGTTTTTT. The rearrangement links TRBV15 to TRBJ2-2; 8 positions match TRBD1. Per germline, CDR1 LNHNV and CDR2 YYDKDF (reference sequence). The CDR3 covers 15 residues. J lost 11 bases, V lost 3 bases, and 11 bases had no gene match. The full variable domain, with the rest looked up from reference TRBV15 and TRBJ2-2, is DAMVIQNPRYQVTQFGKPVTLSCSQTLNHNVMYWYQQKSSQAPKLLFHYYDKDFNNEADTPDNFQSRRPNTSFCFLDIRSPGLGDTAMYLCATSSWGQVDLELFFGEGSRLTVL.

The chain couples TRBV5-1 to TRBJ2-1; no clear D gene. The V end was cut by 0 bases, the J end by 6 bases, with 7 bases between. The length of the CDR3 is 13 residues. Germline assignment: CDR1 SGHRS and CDR2 YFSETQ. The CDR3 here is CASSLDSSNEQFF. CDR3 nucleotide sequence: TGCGCCAGCAGCTTGGACAGTTCCAATGAGCAGTTCTTC.

V usage is TRBV9 and J usage is TRBJ2-2; 9 positions match TRBD1. The junction had 7 bases not matched to a gene; V was cut back by 5 bases and J by 5 bases. The CDR3 is 15 residues long. The germline gives CDR1 SGDLS, CDR2 YYNGEE. The CDR3 nucleotides read TGTGCCAGCAGGCCGGGACAGGGAGTAACCGGGGAGCTGTTTTTT. It specifies CASRPGQGVTGELFF.

In nucleotides, the CDR3 is TGTGCCACCTTTAGCGGGAGCTCCTACAATGAGCAGTTCTTC. Its protein product is CATFSGSSYNEQFF. The chain carries TRBV6-1 and TRBJ2-1, with 9 bases matching TRBD2. Germline-derived CDR1 and CDR2 are MNHNS and SASEGT. CDR3 length: 14 amino acids. With V trimmed by 10 bases and J by 0 bases, 4 bases remained unmatched.

This chain joins TRBV2 and TRBJ2-7; 7 positions agree with TRBD1. Germline CDR1 SNHLY, CDR2 FYNNEI. This CDR3 comprises 15 residues. Trimming at V came to 6 bases and at J to 0 bases, leaving 8 bases not matched to a gene. The CDR3 sequence: CASSGDSEISYEQYF. The CDR3 DNA follows: TGTGCCAGCAGCGGGGACAGTGAAATCTCCTACGAGCAGTACTTC. The full variable domain, in which reference TRBV2 and TRBJ2-7 provide the parts outside the CDR3, is EPEVTQTPSHQVTQMGQEVILRCVPISNHLYFYWYRQILGQKVEFLVSFYNNEISEKSEIFDDQFSVERPDGSNFTLKIRSTKLEDSAMYFCASSGDSEISYEQYFGPGTRLTVT.

The genes are TRBV13 and TRBJ2-2; D possibly corresponds to TRBD2 (5 bases). Germline CDR1 reads PRHDT; CDR2 reads FYEKMQ (reference sequence). The CDR3 extends over 12 amino acids. The V end lost 5 bases, the J end lost 7 bases, and 8 bases lay between the germline ends. The CDR3 DNA is TGTGCCAGCAGCCCTCGGGGCGGGGAGCTGTTTTTT. Amino acid sequence: CASSPRGGELFF.

This chain joins TRBV11-3 and TRBJ2-3; 10 bases map to TRBD2. After removal of 5 bases from V and 4 bases from J, the junction contained 6 bases not matched to a gene. The CDR3 is 15 residues long. Germline V gene sequence: CDR1 SGHNT, CDR2 YENEEA. CDR3 coding DNA: TGTGCCAGCAGCCCGACTAGCGGGTTGGCAGATACGCAGTATTTT. It translates to CASSPTSGLADTQYF.

Details on this clone: The same CDR3 also results from other DNA sequences found in this sample. The rearrangement uses TRBV10-2 and TRBJ2-1; TRBD2 might be the D (5 bases). V gave up 8 bases and J gave up 7 bases, with 24 bases separating them. The germline V gene has CDR1 WSHSY and CDR2 SAAADI. CDR3 length: 16 residues. The CDR3 spells CASAMFMGATANEQFF. DNA of the CDR3: TGCGCCAGCGCTATGTTCATGGGAGCTACCGCTAATGAGCAGTTCTTC.

The chain employs TRBV5-4 and TRBJ1-2, with 8 bases that match TRBD1. The length of the CDR3 is 17 residues. Germline V gives CDR1 SGHNT, CDR2 YYREEE (reference sequence). With V trimmed by 4 bases and J by 0 bases, 11 bases remained unmatched. CDR3 in amino acids: CASSPSPGGPANYGYTF. The CDR3 DNA reads as TGTGCCAGCAGCCCGAGCCCAGGGGGCCCAGCTAACTATGGCTACACCTTC.

The chain uses TRBV2 and TRBJ1-5; 7 bases agree with TRBD1. J was trimmed by 4 bases and V by 4 bases; bases with no gene match: 7. Germline-derived CDR1 and CDR2 are SNHLY and FYNNEI. CDR3 length equals 15 residues. The CDR3 nucleotides are TGTGCCAGCAGTGGGTACAGGGGTGGGAATCAGCCCCAGCATTTT. Translation gives CASSGYRGGNQPQHF. Full variable domain (remainder filled in from reference TRBV2 and TRBJ1-5): EPEVTQTPSHQVTQMGQEVILRCVPISNHLYFYWYRQILGQKVEFLVSFYNNEISEKSEIFDDQFSVERPDGSNFTLKIRSTKLEDSAMYFCASSGYRGGNQPQHFGDGTRLSIL.

This clone was observed a handful of times. The CDR3 reads CAISSRQGLYYGYTF. CDR3 nucleotides: TGTGCCATCAGTTCGAGACAGGGCTTGTACTATGGCTACACCTTC. V is TRBV10-3 and J is TRBJ1-2, with TRBD1 matching 7 bases. V was pared by 5 bases and J by 3 bases, with 9 bases of the junction left unmatched. Germline assignment: CDR1 ENHRY and CDR2 SYGVKD. The CDR3 length is 15 residues.

This chain uses TRBV19 with TRBJ1-1, with D maybe TRBD1 (6 bases). The CDR3 runs 13 residues. Per the germline V gene, CDR1 is LNHDA and CDR2 is SQIVND (reference sequence). The V gene lost 5 bases and the J gene lost 5 bases, with 12 bases spanning the gap. CDR3: CASSSGAWTEAFF. The CDR3, as DNA: TGTGCCAGTAGTTCAGGGGCCTGGACTGAAGCTTTCTTT.

The CDR3 DNA follows: TGTGCCAGCAGTGTAGAAGTTCGGGACGAGCAGTACTTC. Translation: CASSVEVRDEQYF. The rearrangement links TRBV6-1 to TRBJ2-7; D is uncertain. The V end was cut by 4 bases, the J end by 5 bases, with 12 bases between. The CDR3 is 13 amino acids. The germline V gene has CDR1 MNHNS and CDR2 SASEGT.

The genes are TRBV5-1 and TRBJ2-2; D not resolved. In germline, CDR1 is SGHRS, CDR2 YFSETQ. The V gene lost 2 bases and the J gene lost 3 bases, with 8 bases spanning the gap. CDR3 length equals 14 residues. The CDR3 DNA reads TGCGCCAGCAGCTTAACGAGATACACCGGGGAGCTGTTTTTT. Translating it yields CASSLTRYTGELFF.

The rearrangement joins TRBV12-5 to TRBJ1-1; 7 nucleotides match TRBD1. This CDR3 region has 17 residues. The J segment lost 1 base and the V segment lost 0 bases, leaving 8 bases of the junction unmatched. Germline CDR1 LGHNT, CDR2 FRNRAP. The CDR3 DNA sequence: TGTGCTAGTGGTTTGGTAGTAGGCCGACAGGGGAACACTGAAGCTTTCTTT. Translation gives CASGLVVGRQGNTEAFF.

The chain couples TRBV2 to TRBJ1-5; 7 nucleotides agree with TRBD1. V shed 9 bases, J shed 3 bases, and the junction held 11 bases outside the gene matches. The CDR3 covers 15 residues. Germline loops: CDR1 SNHLY, CDR2 FYNNEI. The CDR3 is CASQTETGNNQPQHF. The CDR3 nucleotides read TGTGCCAGTCAGACCGAGACAGGGAACAATCAGCCCCAGCATTTT.

This clone was seen once. V usage is TRBV29-1 and J usage is TRBJ2-3; D ambiguous. Trimming removed 1 base at V and 2 bases at J, with 7 bases between. The germline V gene has CDR1 SQVTM and CDR2 ANQGSEA. The CDR3 spans 13 residues. CDR3 residues: CSVEGRLTDTQYF. The CDR3 region has the DNA TGCAGCGTTGAAGGGAGACTCACAGATACGCAGTATTTT.

The rearrangement links TRBV7-2 to TRBJ2-5; D may be TRBD2 (5 bases). Germline V lookup: CDR1 SGHTA, CDR2 FQGNSA. V lost 1 base, J lost 5 bases, and 11 bases lay in between. The CDR3 runs 14 residues. Here the CDR3 reads CASSLVSSGETQYF. The CDR3 region has the DNA TGTGCCAGCAGCTTAGTATCGTCGGGGGAGACCCAGTACTTC.

A single count supports this clone. The chain joins TRBV5-5 to TRBJ2-7; TRBD1 agrees at 7 bases. The CDR3 loop spans 18 amino acids. After removal of 4 bases from V and 5 bases from J, the junction contained 21 bases not matched to a gene. Looked up from germline, CDR1 is SGHKS and CDR2 is YYEKEE (reference sequence). The CDR3 DNA follows: TGTGCCAGCAGCCGAGACAGGGTAGGGATGGGGCTCTTGGACGAGCAGTACTTC. Its protein is CASSRDRVGMGLLDEQYF.

This rearrangement joins TRBV11-1 to TRBJ2-3, with D hard to call. V shed 4 bases and J shed 0 bases, with 17 bases lying between them. There are 17 residues in the CDR3. From germline, CDR1 is SGHAT and CDR2 FQDESV (reference sequence). The CDR3 nucleotides are TGTGCCAGCAGCTCAGCCCTGACTTCGCCTAGCACAGATACGCAGTATTTT. Protein: CASSSALTSPSTDTQYF.

The chain uses TRBV4-1 and TRBJ2-5; 7 positions match TRBD2. The CDR3 sequence is 13 residues long. V shed 8 bases and J 1 base; nucleotides not matched to a gene: 4. Germline loops: CDR1 MGHRA, CDR2 YSYEKL. CDR3 amino acids: CASGRAPQETQYF. The CDR3 nucleotides read TGCGCCAGCGGGAGGGCCCCCCAAGAGACCCAGTACTTC.

The rearrangement uses TRBV21-1 and TRBJ1-1. TRBV21-1 is reported as a pseudogene. This CDR3 is built from 12 residues. The CDR3 DNA reads as TGTGCCAGCAACGGAGATCACGCTGAAGCTTTCTTT. Its translation is CASNGDHAEAFF.

J is TRBJ2-5 and V is TRBV10-3; 8 positions agree with TRBD2. Losses at the gene ends were 0 bases for V and 3 bases for J; bases not matched to a gene: 6. The germline V gene encodes CDR1 ENHRY and CDR2 SYGVKD. The CDR3 contains 16 residues. The CDR3 reads CAISESSGLGEETQYF. The CDR3 DNA follows: TGTGCCATCAGTGAGTCTTCGGGACTAGGGGAAGAGACCCAGTACTTC.

The chain is built from TRBV28 and TRBJ2-3, with a possible D match to TRBD2 (6 bases). From germline, CDR1 is MDHEN and CDR2 SYDVKM. CDR3 length equals 17 residues. Trimming pared 5 bases from V and 2 bases from J, leaving 20 bases between. The DNA of the CDR3 is TGTGCCAGCAGTCCCGGAGGGAAACCCTCTCTCACAGATACGCAGTATTTT. This translates into CASSPGGKPSLTDTQYF. Supplemented by reference TRBV28 and TRBJ2-3, the full variable domain reads DVKVTQSSRYLVKRTGEKVFLECVQDMDHENMFWYRQDPGLGLRLIYFSYDVKMKEKGDIPEGYSVSREKKERFSLILESASTNQTSMYLCASSPGGKPSLTDTQYFGPGTRLTVL.

V is TRBV5-1 and J is TRBJ2-1, with D hard to call. V was shortened by 7 bases and J by 5 bases, with 13 bases between the two germline ends. This CDR3 is 13 amino acids long. Germline V CDR1 and CDR2: SGHRS, YFSETQ. The CDR3 spells CASLEEYHNEQFF. In DNA, the CDR3 is TGCGCCAGCCTAGAGGAATACCACAATGAGCAGTTCTTC.

The chain recombines TRBV5-1 with TRBJ1-1; tentatively, D is TRBD1 (6 bases). The CDR3 is 15 residues long. CDR1 is SGHRS and CDR2 is YFSETQ in the germline V gene. V shed 0 bases and J shed 0 bases, with 9 bases lying between them. CDR3 nucleotides: TGCGCCAGCAGCTTGGCCTCAGGGGTGAACACTGAAGCTTTCTTT. Protein product: CASSLASGVNTEAFF.

J is TRBJ2-7 and V is TRBV28, with D perhaps matching TRBD1 (5 bases). The CDR3 is 12 amino acids. Germline-derived CDR1 and CDR2 are MDHEN and SYDVKM. Trimming pared 4 bases from V and 4 bases from J, leaving 8 bases between. The CDR3 DNA sequence: TGTGCCAGCAGTTACGACAGATACGAGCAGTACTTC. This codes for CASSYDRYEQYF.

Here the CDR3 reads CATSTARGLKDNEQFF. CDR3 DNA: TGTGCCACCAGCACCGCTCGAGGGCTCAAAGACAATGAGCAGTTCTTC. The chain uses TRBV15 and TRBJ2-1; perhaps TRBD2 as D (5 bases). V shed 4 bases and J shed 5 bases, with 18 bases lying between them. In germline, CDR1 is LNHNV, CDR2 YYDKDF (reference sequence). CDR3 length equals 16 residues.

The CDR3 nucleotides are TGTGCCAGCAGTGATAGGGACAGGGGGGTTATCAATGAGCAGTTCTTC. Its translation: CASSDRDRGVINEQFF. The rearrangement uses TRBV6-1 and TRBJ2-1; 11 positions match TRBD1. CDR1 MNHNS and CDR2 SASEGT come from the germline V gene. This CDR3 spans 16 amino acids. Trimming removed 3 bases from V and 6 bases from J; junction bases left unmatched: 7.

This clone was recorded only once. This chain uses TRBV6-6 with TRBJ1-5; TRBD1 aligns across 8 bases. This CDR3 contains 15 residues. J gave up 5 bases and V 6 bases, and 9 bases lay outside the gene matches. Germline V gene data show CDR1 as MNHNY and CDR2 as SVGAGI (reference sequence). CDR3: CASRRGQGGYQPQHF. CDR3 nucleotides: TGTGCCAGCAGAAGAGGACAGGGAGGGTATCAGCCCCAGCATTTT.